The rows below give T cell receptor beta chains drawn from one sample of a study of OX40 agonist ivuxolimab in advanced cancers. Here immunoSEQ multiplex PCR was the method, and the copy in TCRdb shows in-frame clones only, minus some. The data contain about 84,000 clones, roughly 89% of them singletons. Sample: CD4+ or CD8+ T cells sorted from blood, taken in a trial of the OX40 agonist ivuxolimab. These receptors all come from an adult with an advanced solid tumor such as melanoma, head and neck, liver or kidney cancer. The CDR3 runs from the conserved cysteine through the conserved F or W. The order of the fields is J gene, D gene, V gene, clone size, CDR3 DNA, CDR3 protein. A D gene is named only where the DNA matches it firmly. Size is stated for part of the rows, as once, few or many counts, or as a class when the clone is expanded.

>TRBJ2-5|NA|TRBV19|NA
TGTGCCAGTAGTATGTTGAGGGTCAGGGGCGGCGAGACCCAGTACTTC
CASSMLRVRGGETQYF
>TRBJ2-1|TRBD2|TRBV7-9|NA
TGTGCCAGCAGCTTAGCAGGGACTAGTAATCGTTGGCAGTTCTTC
CASSLAGTSNRWQFF
>TRBJ1-5|TRBD1|TRBV6-6|NA
TGTGCCAGCAGTTACTCGGGACAGATAATCAATCAGCCCCAGCATTTT
CASSYSGQIINQPQHF
>TRBJ1-2|NA|TRBV30|NA
TGTGCCTGGAGTGTACCCGAGTGGACTCTCACAGCGAATGGCTACACCTTC
CAWSVPEWTLTANGYTF
>TRBJ1-1|TRBD1|TRBV29-1|NA
TGCAGCGCTAGCCGACAGGGGCGGACTGAAGCTTTCTTT
CSASRQGRTEAFF
>TRBJ1-6|NA|TRBV6-6|NA
TGTGCCAGCAGTTACCCTGGTGAAGGACTCCACTTT
CASSYPGEGLHF
>TRBJ1-5|NA|TRBV2|NA
TGTGCCAGCAGTAAAGACCAGGGGAATAGCAATCAGCCCCAGCATTTT
CASSKDQGNSNQPQHF
>TRBJ1-5|TRBD1|TRBV19|NA
TGTGCCAGTAGTAGGGACAGGGGATTAGGGAATCAGCCCCAGCATTTT
CASSRDRGLGNQPQHF
>TRBJ2-2|NA|TRBV6-6|NA
TGTGCCAGCAGTAACCGGGACGGGAACACCGGGGAGCTGTTTTTT
CASSNRDGNTGELFF
>TRBJ1-5|NA|TRBV18|NA
TGTGCCAGCTCACCTACCGGGAGGGATAATCAGCCCCAGCATTTT
CASSPTGRDNQPQHF
>TRBJ1-1|NA|TRBV18|NA
TGTGCCAGCTCACGACTCCGGGACACTGAAGCTTTCTTT
CASSRLRDTEAFF
>TRBJ1-1|NA|TRBV5-1|NA
TGCGCCAGCAGCTTGGAGTTAGGGGGGGACACTGAAGCTTTCTTT
CASSLELGGDTEAFF
>TRBJ1-4|NA|TRBV5-1|NA
TGCGCCAGCAGCTTGACAGGGACTAATGAAAAACTGTTTTTT
CASSLTGTNEKLFF
>TRBJ1-2|TRBD1|TRBV9|NA
TGTGCCAGCAGCTCCTCACAGGGGGCGTCAGCTGGCTACACCTTC
CASSSSQGASAGYTF
>TRBJ2-1|NA|TRBV5-1|NA
TGCGCCAGCAGTCGGGGATGGGGACTTTACAATGAGCAGTTCTTC
CASSRGWGLYNEQFF
>TRBJ1-1|TRBD1|TRBV18|NA
TGTGCCAGCTCGCCGCGTCTAACAGGGGTTAACACTGAAGCTTTCTTT
CASSPRLTGVNTEAFF
>TRBJ2-1|NA|TRBV7-3|NA
TGTGCCAGCAGCTTGGGACCGAACAATGAGCAGTTCTTC
CASSLGPNNEQFF
>TRBJ2-1|TRBD2|TRBV7-9|NA
TGTGCCAGCAGCTTACGGCGCGGGACTAGCGGGAATAATGAGCAGTTCTTC
CASSLRRGTSGNNEQFF
>TRBJ1-5|TRBD1|TRBV19|NA
TGTGCCAGTAGTACCCGACAGGGGGGCAGCAATCAGCCCCAGCATTTT
CASSTRQGGSNQPQHF
>TRBJ1-1|NA|TRBV5-1|NA
TGCGCCAGCAGAGCAGGGGCAATAGGCTCTGAAGCTTTCTTT
CASRAGAIGSEAFF
>TRBJ2-7|NA|TRBV7-9|NA
TGTGCCAGCAGCCCTAGGGTAACCTACGAGCAGTACTTC
CASSPRVTYEQYF
>TRBJ2-1|NA|TRBV2|NA
TGTGCCAGCACCCTAGCTAGGAATGAGCAGTTCTTC
CASTLARNEQFF
>TRBJ2-1|NA|TRBV30|NA
TGTGCCTGGAGAGCACAGGGCGGGAGCCAGTTCTTC
CAWRAQGGSQFF
>TRBJ1-1|NA|TRBV6-6|NA
TGTGCCAGCAGTGATCGGACCAGGGTGAACACTGAAGCTTTCTTT
CASSDRTRVNTEAFF
>TRBJ2-3|NA|TRBV5-6|NA
TGTGCCAGCAGCTGGGAGCGGTCACCTAGCACAGATACGCAGTATTTT
CASSWERSPSTDTQYF
>TRBJ2-1|NA|TRBV5-1|NA
TGCGCCAGCAGCTTGGGGGACCCAGACAATGAGCAGTTCTTC
CASSLGDPDNEQFF
>TRBJ1-6|TRBD1|TRBV2|NA
TGTGCCAGCAGGGGGACAGCCAATAATTCACCCCTCCACTTT
CASRGTANNSPLHF
>TRBJ2-4|TRBD2|TRBV9|NA
TGTGCCAGCAGCGTAGCTCCGGCGGGGGGGCATAACATTCAGTACTTC
CASSVAPAGGHNIQYF
>TRBJ2-3|NA|TRBV5-1|NA
TGCGCCAGCAGCCTGAACGGACACCGCACAGATACGCAGTATTTT
CASSLNGHRTDTQYF
>TRBJ2-7|NA|TRBV19|few
TGTGCCAGTAGTATCTTTGGACGGGGAAAAGCCTACGAGCAGTACTTC
CASSIFGRGKAYEQYF
>TRBJ2-3|NA|TRBV30|NA
TGTGCCTGGAGAGGTAAGGGACCAGATACGCAGTATTTT
CAWRGKGPDTQYF
>TRBJ1-1|NA|TRBV19|once
TGTGCCAGTAGTCCGCGTCCCGACACTGAAGCTTTCTTT
CASSPRPDTEAFF
>TRBJ1-2|NA|TRBV2|NA
TGTGCCAGCATAAGATCGCGGGGGGACGTCAACTATGGCTACACCTTC
CASIRSRGDVNYGYTF
>TRBJ1-1|NA|TRBV6-1|NA
TGTGCCCGCCGGGGACCTGAAGCTTTCTTT
CARRGPEAFF
>TRBJ2-2|NA|TRBV6-4|NA
TGTGCCAGCTGCGACACCGGGGAGCTGTTCTTT
CASCDTGELFF
>TRBJ2-7|NA|TRBV9|few
TGTGCCAGCAGCGCGGCAGCTAGCTCCTACGAGCAGTACTTC
CASSAAASSYEQYF
>TRBJ2-2|TRBD2|TRBV10-2|once
TGCGCCAGCAGCGAGACTAGCGGGGTGAACACCGGGGAGCTGTTTTTT
CASSETSGVNTGELFF
>TRBJ1-2|TRBD1|TRBV28|NA
TGTGCCAGCAGTCAAAACCACAGGGGAATAGGAGGCTACACCTTC
CASSQNHRGIGGYTF
>TRBJ1-1|TRBD1|TRBV7-9|NA
TGTGCCAGCAGCCCGGGACAGATAGGGTCAGCTTTCTTT
CASSPGQIGSAFF
>TRBJ2-7|NA|TRBV6-1|once
TGTGCCAGCAGTGAAGCATTGGGGCAGGGGCCCCCCTACGAGCAGTACTTC
CASSEALGQGPPYEQYF
>TRBJ2-5|NA|TRBV30|NA
TGTGCCTGGAGTGTACGTCGGGGTGGCGAGACCCAGTACTTC
CAWSVRRGGETQYF
>TRBJ2-1|TRBD2|TRBV5-4|NA
TGTGCCAGCAGCCATACTAGCGGGAGCTACAATGAGCAGTTCTTC
CASSHTSGSYNEQFF
>TRBJ1-2|NA|TRBV9|NA
TGTGCCAGCAGCTTTAATCCTGGGAAAACTAACTATGGCTACACCTTC
CASSFNPGKTNYGYTF
>TRBJ1-5|NA|TRBV7-8|NA
TGTGCCAGCAGCTTAGGGGGGTTAGGGCCCCAGCATTTT
CASSLGGLGPQHF
>TRBJ1-1|NA|TRBV6-1|NA
TGTGCCAGCAGTGAAGCGCTCCCGGGTCCGGGAACTGAAGCTTTCTTT
CASSEALPGPGTEAFF
>TRBJ1-3|NA|TRBV7-9|NA
TGTGCCAGCAGCTTGGGGGGACTCTCTGGAAACACCATATATTTT
CASSLGGLSGNTIYF
>TRBJ1-2|NA|TRBV5-1|NA
TGCGCCAGCAGCTTGGGAGGGGTACTGGTCTATGGCTACACCTTC
CASSLGGVLVYGYTF
>TRBJ1-5|TRBD1|TRBV28|NA
TGTGCCAGCAGTTCCCTGAGACAGGGGAGCAATCAGCCCCAGCATTTT
CASSSLRQGSNQPQHF
>TRBJ2-3|TRBD2|TRBV7-9|NA
TGTGCCAGCAGCTTAGGACTAGCGGGGGATATGCAGTATTTT
CASSLGLAGDMQYF
>TRBJ2-5|TRBD1|TRBV6-1|NA
TGTGCCAGCCGAGCCTCACAGGGGGGAAAGACCCAGTACTTC
CASRASQGGKTQYF
>TRBJ1-5|NA|TRBV28|NA
TGTGCCAGCACAACTTTCCGGAGAGGACACAATCAGCCCCAGCATTTT
CASTTFRRGHNQPQHF
>TRBJ1-4|NA|TRBV6-4|NA
TGTGCCAGCAGGACCTTAGGGCGGAGTAATGAAAAACTGTTTTTT
CASRTLGRSNEKLFF
>TRBJ1-2|NA|TRBV5-1|NA
TGCGCCAGCAGCTTGGAAGGGGACTATGGCTACACCTTC
CASSLEGDYGYTF
>TRBJ1-5|NA|TRBV7-8|NA
TGTGCCAGCAGCTTAGGTATTGGCAATCAGCCCCAGCATTTT
CASSLGIGNQPQHF
>TRBJ1-1|NA|TRBV5-1|NA
TGCGCCAGCAGCCAGGACCAGCCGGCTTTCTTT
CASSQDQPAFF